The rows below give T cell receptor beta chains drawn from one sample of a study of beta chain features in type 1 diabetes. Only in-frame clones appear in the TCRdb table, and some are missing; sequencing was by immunoSEQ multiplex PCR. The repertoire consists of about 260,000 clones, with roughly 25% occurring once and the leading ten covering about 0.012%. Sequencing used naive CD4+ T cells from blood. The origin of the receptors is a woman in her twenties or thirties with type 1 diabetes. Both conserved end residues are part of each CDR3.

v_call	j_call	cdr3_aa
TRBV29-1	TRBJ2-1	CSAQGGSVGQFF
TRBV29-1	TRBJ2-2	CSAAPGQNTGELFF
TRBV20-1	TRBJ1-1	CSVRGGTEAFF
TRBV29-1	TRBJ2-5	CSTASQETQYF
TRBV7-9	TRBJ2-7	CASSLTQPSYEQYF
TRBV6-5	TRBJ2-7	CASSPRDRAYEQYF
TRBV5-1	TRBJ2-7	CASSLSVTSYEQYF
TRBV5-1	TRBJ2-1	CASSASGADNEQFF
TRBV7-9	TRBJ2-1	CASSLRGRDGNEQFF
TRBV6-6	TRBJ2-5	CASSYSRGGETQYF
TRBV10-3	TRBJ2-5	CAISQGYETQYF
TRBV5-4	TRBJ2-5	CASSSGGGGKTQYF
TRBV5-6	TRBJ2-7	CASRRAGGPLYEQYF
TRBV10-3	TRBJ2-7	CASTGLAGVGEQYF
TRBV6-1	TRBJ2-7	CASSKLAGDSYEQYF
TRBV9	TRBJ1-2	CASSVTAGTGGYGYTF
TRBV29-1	TRBJ1-4	CSAGTGNEKLFF
TRBV28	TRBJ1-2	CASSMQGGGYTF
TRBV30	TRBJ2-2	CAWSGIYTGELLF
TRBV29-1	TRBJ2-1	CSVATSGRGSSYNEQFF
TRBV7-9	TRBJ2-7	CASSRPPGLHDGLPYF
TRBV4-1	TRBJ2-7	CASSRGLAGVVYEQYF
TRBV6-1	TRBJ2-1	CANSGLAGVNEQFF
TRBV18	TRBJ2-1	CASSPPGLAGRLGNEQFF
TRBV5-1	TRBJ2-7	CASSLGQETLGEAYEQYF
TRBV4-1	TRBJ2-7	CASSQFSGSSYEQYF
TRBV4-1	TRBJ2-5	CASSQRGGSTETQYF
TRBV7-9	TRBJ2-2	CASSRDRGLSPGELFF
TRBV6-1	TRBJ1-5	CASTEVRGQPQHF